The 7 T cell receptor beta chains below all came from one sample that was sequenced in a study of cytomegalovirus exposure and HLA in healthy donors. The data were produced by immunoSEQ multiplex PCR, yet TCRdb's version contains in-frame clones alone and is incomplete. The profile covers some 120,000 clones, with about 87% appearing a single time and about 2.1% taken by the ten largest. Sequences were obtained from PBMCs. These receptors were collected from a woman aged 18-29 years in good health and CMV-seronegative.

This rearrangement joins TRBV2 to TRBJ1-1; D is possibly TRBD1 (5 bases). CDR1 is SNHLY and CDR2 is FYNNEI in the germline V gene. The length of the CDR3 is 14 residues. With 6 bases removed from V and 8 bases from J, the gap between germline ends came to 19 bases. CDR3 sequence reads: CASSFSWWGEEAFF. CDR3 coding DNA: TGTGCCAGCAGCTTTTCTTGGTGGGGGGAGGAAGCTTTCTTT.

The chain couples TRBV28 to TRBJ2-6; perhaps TRBD2 as D (5 bases). V lost 2 bases and J lost 2, with 7 bases in between. The CDR3 covers 15 residues. Germline values: CDR1 MDHEN, CDR2 SYDVKM. CDR3: CASSLAGTGANVLTF. The CDR3 nucleotides read TGTGCCAGCAGTTTAGCCGGGACTGGGGCCAACGTCCTGACTTTC.

CDR3 sequence: CASIYTMNTEAFF. Written as DNA, the CDR3 is TGTGCCAGCATCTATACGATGAACACTGAAGCTTTCTTT. The rearrangement links TRBV2 to TRBJ1-1, with no clear D. V lost 7 bases and J lost 0, with 9 bases in between. Germline lookup yields CDR1 SNHLY and CDR2 FYNNEI. The CDR3 has 13 residues.

This rearrangement joins TRBV6-1 to TRBJ1-4; D is perhaps TRBD1 (5 bases). V gave up 5 bases and J gave up 7 bases, with 17 bases separating them. This CDR3 has 15 amino acids. The germline CDR1 and CDR2 sequences are MNHNS and SASEGT. CDR3 nucleotides: TGTGCCAGCAGTCCCGGGGGGTTGAGGTTTGAAAAACTGTTTTTT. It specifies CASSPGGLRFEKLFF.

The chain has TRBV4-3 and TRBJ2-7, with 8 bases identical to TRBD2. V lost 0 bases to trimming and J lost 7 bases; unmatched junction nucleotides: 2. The CDR3 is 13 residues long. Per the germline V gene, CDR1 is LGHNA and CDR2 is YSLEER. Written as DNA, the CDR3 is TGCGCCAGCAGCCAAGATACGGGGGGGGAGCAGTACTTC. Translated: CASSQDTGGEQYF.

This rearrangement joins TRBV7-9 to TRBJ2-6, with 11 bases matching TRBD1. CDR3 size: 17 residues. Germline CDR1 is SEHNR and CDR2 is FQNEAQ (reference sequence). J was trimmed by 5 bases and V by 3 bases; bases with no gene match: 6. The CDR3 region has the DNA TGTGCCAGCAGCTTCTGGACAGGGGGCTATAGGGCCAACGTCCTGACTTTC. Residues: CASSFWTGGYRANVLTF. Complete variable domain (other parts from reference TRBV7-9 and TRBJ2-6): DTGVSQNPRHKITKRGQNVTFRCDPISEHNRLYWYRQTLGQGPEFLTYFQNEAQLEKSRLLSDRFSAERPKGSFSTLEIQRTEQGDSAMYLCASSFWTGGYRANVLTFGAGSRLTVL.

This clone appeared a single time. The chain links TRBV27 to TRBJ1-5; D remains ambiguous. Germline V gene lookup returns CDR1 MNHEY and CDR2 SMNVEV (reference sequence). The V end lost 2 bases, the J end lost 5 bases, and 7 bases lay between the germline ends. The CDR3 runs to 13 residues. The CDR3 sequence is CASSLRQDQPQHF. The CDR3 DNA reads TGTGCCAGCAGTTTAAGGCAGGATCAGCCCCAGCATTTT.